The T cell receptor (beta chain) under discussion was sequenced for a study of T cells expressing NK-cell markers. 5'RACE template switching built TCR beta cDNA with unique molecular identifiers. TCRdb derives one entry per CDR3 protein from the 5' RACE reads, leaving out DNA. The sample spans a few hundred thousand distinct CDR3 sequences; the ten largest clones claim around 5.3%. The CDR3 covers 13 residues. The germline gives CDR1 MNHEY, CDR2 SVGAGI. Study-wide findings and caveats: There were a few donors in whom these clonotypes also led the CD3+CD56-NKG2C+ fraction. Of CD8+ T cells, about 1.0-8% belonged to dominant NKG2C+ clonotypes in roughly six donors.

About this clonotype: The antigen remains unidentified.

The receptor was isolated from a man aged 18 to 69 in good health. The gene calls are TRBV6-5 and TRBJ1-1; absent DNA, TCRdb's TRBD1 call cannot be checked. Specimen: blood T cells: a sorted CD56 or NKG2C T cell subset, CD4+ or CD8+ T cells, or bulk PBMC T cells (not recorded which). CDR3 region: CASSYRGHTEAFF.